This T cell receptor beta chain originates from a study of metastatic and nonmetastatic thyroid tumors. Looked up from germline, CDR1 is LGHNA and CDR2 is YNFKEQ. This CDR3 comprises 15 residues. As concerns this clone: A junction end diverges from the germline sequence, so it may reflect a read error.

Treatment of any kind had been given to no patient before thyroid surgery. TCRdb re-analyzed the PCR reads through MiXCR. Of tens of thousands of clones listed, 9% to 14% are singletons. What was sequenced was blood. This receptor was obtained from a male donor with papillary thyroid cancer or a benign thyroid nodule (not recorded which). Some clones in this sample may be carry-over from other donors' samples. The V and J genes are TRBV4-2 and TRBJ2-7; tentatively, D is TRBD2 (6 bases). CDR3 DNA sequence: TGTGCCAGCATCCAAGATTGGCGGGGTTCGGGGGAGCAGTACTTC. As protein: CASIQDWRGSGEQYF.